This TCR beta chain stems from a study of siplizumab effects on memory and regulatory T cells. Germline loops: CDR1 SGHDT, CDR2 YYEEEE. There are 10 residues in the CDR3. V was trimmed by 5 bases and J by 7 bases, leaving 6 bases between them. The study, taken as a whole, reports: It seemed that naive T cells were more diverse than memory cells and were major contributors to the alloresponse. A significant reduction in alloreactive sequences traceable to unstimulated CD4+ memory cells was produced by siplizumab. Tregs proliferating in siplizumab cultures lacked confirmation of their suppressive function.

The table came from immunoSEQ multiplex PCR; TCRdb's copy has only in-frame clones and leaves some out. Here the sample spans some 64,000 clones, roughly 85% being singletons. Of note for this clone: What it binds is not known.

The specimen was memory CD4+ T cells sorted from blood. The receptor was isolated from a human donor in good health. This chain joins TRBV5-6 and TRBJ1-2; D gene unclear. Here the CDR3 reads CASSGAGYTF. The CDR3 DNA is TGTGCCAGCAGTGGAGCTGGCTACACCTTC.